A selection of T cell receptor beta chains follows, all from one sample in a study of cytomegalovirus exposure and HLA in healthy donors. Generated by immunoSEQ multiplex PCR, the TCRdb table keeps only in-frame clones and is missing some. The repertoire holds about 100,000 clones, with 80% to 85% as singletons. Sequences were obtained from PBMCs. These receptors came from a woman in her seventies in good health and CMV-seropositive. The CDR3 runs from the conserved cysteine through the conserved F or W. The order of the fields is D gene, J gene, V gene, clone size, CDR3 DNA, CDR3 protein. The D gene is left open where the match is weak. Clone size appears in some rows only: once, few, many, or a class for an expanded clone.

TRBD1 | TRBJ2-7 | TRBV19 | few | TGTGCCAGTAGTCAAATGGGACAGACGGTGCAGTACTTC | CASSQMGQTVQYF
. | TRBJ2-1 | TRBV14 | . | TGTGCCAGCAGCCTACATACAGGGAACTACAATGAGCAGTTCTTC | CASSLHTGNYNEQFF
TRBD2 | TRBJ2-7 | TRBV5-1 | . | TGCGCCAGCAGCTTGGCCGCGACTAGCGGGAGCGGAACCTACGAGCAGTACTTC | CASSLAATSGSGTYEQYF
TRBD1 | TRBJ1-1 | TRBV6-9 | . | TGTGCCAGCAACGAAGGGGGCGGCGTGGTTACTGAAGCTTTCTTT | CASNEGGGVVTEAFF
TRBD1 | TRBJ1-2 | TRBV19 | once | TGTGCCAGTAGTGTACCCGGGACAGGGGGCGCGGTCTATGGCTACACCTTC | CASSVPGTGGAVYGYTF
. | TRBJ1-1 | TRBV19 | . | TGTGCCAGTAATCCTAAAGTGAACACTGAAGCTTTCTTT | CASNPKVNTEAFF
. | TRBJ2-5 | TRBV5-4 | . | TGTGCCAGCAGCTTGGCCGCGGAGAAACAAGAGACCCAGTACTTC | CASSLAAEKQETQYF
TRBD2 | TRBJ2-3 | TRBV4-3 | once | TGCGCCAGCAGCCAAGTGGCGACTAGCGGGAGAACAGATACGCAGTATTTT | CASSQVATSGRTDTQYF
TRBD1 | TRBJ1-2 | TRBV5-4 | . | TGTGCCAGCAGCGCTGGACAGGACTATGGCTACACCTTC | CASSAGQDYGYTF
TRBD1 | TRBJ2-2 | TRBV14 | . | TGTGCCAGCAGCCGACAGGGGAACACCGGGGAGCTGTTTTTT | CASSRQGNTGELFF
TRBD1 | TRBJ1-1 | TRBV18 | . | TGTGCCAGCTCACCAACGGGACAGGGGGGAAAGAACACTGAAGCTTTCTTT | CASSPTGQGGKNTEAFF
. | TRBJ1-5 | TRBV30 | . | TGTGCCTGGGGTAGGCCTGGGACGGGAGAAAATCAGCCCCAGCATTTT | CAWGRPGTGENQPQHF
. | TRBJ2-7 | TRBV5-4 | . | TGTGCCAGCAGCCGAGGGTCAATCTACGAGCAGTACTTC | CASSRGSIYEQYF
TRBD1 | TRBJ1-5 | TRBV30 | . | TGTGCCTGGGGGACAGGCCGAAATAGCAATCAGCCCCAGCATTTT | CAWGTGRNSNQPQHF
. | TRBJ2-1 | TRBV7-9 | . | TGTGCCAGCAGCTTATCGAGGGTGAATGAGCAGTTCTTC | CASSLSRVNEQFF
. | TRBJ1-5 | TRBV7-2 | once | TGTGCCAGCAGCTTAAGGACTACGGGGCCCCAGCATTTT | CASSLRTTGPQHF
. | TRBJ2-5 | TRBV7-2 | . | TGTGCCAGCAGCTTAACTAGCCTAATGATCCAGTACTTC | CASSLTSLMIQYF
. | TRBJ2-7 | TRBV6-6 | . | TGTGCCACCAAACAGGGTTACGAGCAGTACTTC | CATKQGYEQYF
. | TRBJ1-2 | TRBV27 | . | TGTGCCAGCAGTTCAGACAGAAACTATGGCTACACCTTC | CASSSDRNYGYTF
. | TRBJ2-2 | TRBV9 | . | TGTGCCAGCAGCGTAGCAGGGAACATCGGGGAGCTGTTTTTT | CASSVAGNIGELFF
. | TRBJ2-7 | TRBV18 | . | TGTGCCAGCTCGTCCGAGGGGGGGGTGAGCTCCTACGAGCAGTACTTC | CASSSEGGVSSYEQYF
TRBD2 | TRBJ2-7 | TRBV7-9 | . | TGTTCCAGCAGCTTAGATTTAGGGACTAGCGGGAGTAGCCAGTACTTC | CSSSLDLGTSGSSQYF
. | TRBJ1-2 | TRBV9 | once | TGTGCCAGCAGCCCAACAAACGCGGGACGGGATGGCTACACCTTC | CASSPTNAGRDGYTF
. | TRBJ2-7 | TRBV6-1 | . | TGTGCCAGCAGCTCCAGCGGAACACTCTCCTACGAGCAGTACTTC | CASSSSGTLSYEQYF
. | TRBJ2-1 | TRBV29-1 | . | TGCAGCGACGGAGGGGGAGGGAAGGACTACAATGAGCAGTTCTTC | CSDGGGGKDYNEQFF
. | TRBJ2-7 | TRBV5-5 | once | TGTGCCAGCAGCTGGCAGGAGGGACCCGCGGCCTACGAGCAGTACTTC | CASSWQEGPAAYEQYF
TRBD1 | TRBJ2-7 | TRBV2 | . | TGTGCCAGCAGTGAAGCCCTCCCCGGGACAGGGCTCTACGAGCAGTACTTC | CASSEALPGTGLYEQYF
TRBD1 | TRBJ1-1 | TRBV5-1 | . | TGCGCCAGCGGGCAAGGGGACAGGGCGGGGTTTGAAGCTTTCTTT | CASGQGDRAGFEAFF
TRBD1 | TRBJ1-2 | TRBV14 | . | TGTGCCAGCAGCCAAGTAGACAGGGTCTACTATGGCTACACCTTC | CASSQVDRVYYGYTF
TRBD1 | TRBJ1-1 | TRBV5-5 | . | TGTGCCAGCAGCCCGGACAGGGCCACTGAAGCTTTCTTT | CASSPDRATEAFF
TRBD1 | TRBJ2-3 | TRBV7-9 | . | TGTTCCAGCAGCTACGGACAGGGGAGCACAGATACGCAGTATTTT | CSSSYGQGSTDTQYF
. | TRBJ2-5 | TRBV28 | . | TGTGCCAGCAGGGAGGACAGCCCGGGAGAGACCCAGTACTTC | CASREDSPGETQYF
TRBD1 | TRBJ1-1 | TRBV6-6 | . | TGTGCCAGCAGTTTCCAGGGGGCCGACACTGAAGCTTTCTTT | CASSFQGADTEAFF
. | TRBJ2-1 | TRBV4-3 | . | TGCGCCAGCAGCCAAGGCGTAAACAATGAGCAGTTCTTC | CASSQGVNNEQFF
. | TRBJ2-7 | TRBV4-3 | . | TGCGCCAGCAGCCAAGTATCCGCAGTTCCCCTCTACGAGCAGTACTTC | CASSQVSAVPLYEQYF
TRBD2 | TRBJ2-7 | TRBV28 | . | TGTGCCAGCAGTTTCTGGACTAGCGGGAGGCCCTACGAGCAGTACTTC | CASSFWTSGRPYEQYF
TRBD2 | TRBJ2-1 | TRBV27 | . | TGTGCCAGCAACCAAAGGGCACTAGCGGCCTACAATGAGCAGTTCTTC | CASNQRALAAYNEQFF
TRBD1 | TRBJ1-3 | TRBV19 | . | TGTGCCAGTAGCCCAGGGGGCCCTGGAAACACCATATATTTT | CASSPGGPGNTIYF
. | TRBJ1-2 | TRBV21-1 | . | TGTGCCAGCAGCAAAGGACAGGGGAAAGTCTGCTACACCTTC | CASSKGQGKVCYTF
. | TRBJ2-6 | TRBV5-4 | . | TGTGCCAGCAGCTTGGCAGGGCCTGGGGCCAACGTCCTGACTTTC | CASSLAGPGANVLTF
TRBD1 | TRBJ2-2 | TRBV7-2 | . | TGTGCCAGCAGCCCCCACCCGGGACAGGGGCCCGGGGAGCTGTTTTTT | CASSPHPGQGPGELFF
TRBD2 | TRBJ2-5 | TRBV7-2 | . | TGTGCCAGCAGCCCGAGACTAGCGGGAGGGCCCAGAACGGAGACCCAGTACTTC | CASSPRLAGGPRTETQYF
TRBD1 | TRBJ2-7 | TRBV29-1 | . | TGCAGCGTTCGACAGGGGCCGGCCGACCGGACTACCTTGGGGGAGCAGTACTTC | CSVRQGPADRTTLGEQYF